This T cell receptor (beta chain) was recovered during a study of T cells after yellow fever vaccination. This clonotype was counted many times. Its antigen is still unknown. Study-wide results and caveats: A small proportion of clonotypes was detected in both the CD4 and CD8 compartments. Re-detected after boosting: most primary clones, more than 95% of CD4 and roughly 88% of CD8.

The CDR3 is made up of 13 amino acids. Germline V gene sequence: CDR1 SGHTA, CDR2 FQGNSA. V shed 5 bases and J shed 5 bases, with 12 bases lying between them. Each CDR3 protein is one row after TCRdb ran MiXCR on the 5' RACE reads. The sample contains about 160,000 distinct CDR3 sequences, around 7.2% of which appear only once. The clonotype comes from a young man who received the YFV17D yellow fever vaccine. Sequenced here: CD4+ T cells sorted from PBMCs, sampled less than 6 days after the first yellow fever vaccination. The chain employs TRBV7-2 and TRBJ1-1; no firm D call. CDR3 nucleotide sequence: TGTGCCAGCAGCCGCGACGGGGATACTGAAGCTTTCTTT. Translation gives CASSRDGDTEAFF.